This T cell receptor beta chain was captured in a study of control samples from healthy donors and cancer patients. Measured with immunoSEQ multiplex PCR; TCRdb has only the in-frame clones, and not every one. The sample has 160,000 or so clones, roughly 92% seen once. V lost 10 bases to trimming and J lost 0 bases, with 13 bases between them. Germline CDR1 and CDR2: MNHEY and SVGAGI. The CDR3 totals 14 residues. The sequence was collected from a man aged 45-60 years in good health. Sample: blood. V and J are TRBV6-5 and TRBJ1-5; weak D call: TRBD1 (6 bases). The chain's CDR3 is CATEKGDSNQPQHF. CDR3 nucleotide sequence: TGTGCCACCGAAAAGGGGGATAGCAATCAGCCCCAGCATTTT.